This TCR beta chain was sequenced for a study of CD8 T cells in Susac syndrome. At the level of the study: Intravenous immunoglobulin alone or corticosteroids were being given to patients with Susac syndrome at blood draw, unless they were therapy-naive.

Recently defined diagnostic criteria classed the Susac syndrome patients as definite or probable. It was with random hexamers that roughly 0.45 to 1 ug RNA was reverse transcribed. A multiplex approach, immunoSEQ multiplex PCR, amplified TCR beta CDR3 across 54 Vbeta and 13 Jbeta. TCRdb analysed the immunoSEQ multiplex PCR reads with MiXCR anew, one entry per CDR3 protein. The table records about 180,000 distinct CDR3 sequences, roughly 94% of them present only once. This clonotype was sampled from a human donor with Susac syndrome. Sequencing used CD4+ T cells from PBMCs.

The CDR3 loop reads CASSAAGGNTEAFF. The CDR3 coding sequence is TGTGCCAGCAGTGCTGCAGGGGGTAACACTGAAGCTTTCTTT. V usage is TRBV2 and J usage is TRBJ1-1, with 7 bases fitting TRBD1. CDR1 and CDR2 (germline): SNHLY, FYNNEI. V shed 4 bases and J 2 bases; nucleotides not matched to a gene: 4. This CDR3 has 14 residues. Complete variable domain (other parts from reference TRBV2 and TRBJ1-1): EPEVTQTPSHQVTQMGQEVILRCVPISNHLYFYWYRQILGQKVEFLVSFYNNEISEKSEIFDDQFSVERPDGSNFTLKIRSTKLEDSAMYFCASSAAGGNTEAFFGQGTRLTVV.